Shown below are 6 T cell receptor beta chains from a single sample sequenced in a study of beta chain features in type 1 diabetes. The study reverse transcribed the entire isolated RNA, so it sequenced expressed TCRB transcripts. Assay: immunoSEQ multiplex PCR; the TCRdb copy retains only in-frame clones and omits some. Of over 600,000 clones detected, 12% appear once; the ten largest clones hold around 0.12%. Study results and limitations: Among patients with Type 1 diabetes, TCRB CDR3s were moderately but significantly shorter in every one of the four CD4+ subsets.

Antigens of these TCRs are unknown. Sequenced sample: naive CD4+ T cells from blood. Receptors were obtained from a man in his thirties or forties with type 1 diabetes.

The chain employs TRBV5-6 and TRBJ1-5, with D possibly matching TRBD1 (5 bases). In germline, CDR1 is SGHDT, CDR2 YYEEEE. Trimming took off 1 base at V and 4 bases at J, with 18 bases between the two ends. This CDR3 has 17 amino acids. The CDR3 nucleotides read TGTGCCAGCAGCTTGAACCCTCTGGAGGGGTGGAATCAGCCCCAGCATTTT. Protein product: CASSLNPLEGWNQPQHF.

In its sample, this clone was seen a few times. The chain links TRBV2 to TRBJ1-2, with TRBD1 as a possible D gene (5 bases). CDR1 is SNHLY and CDR2 is FYNNEI in the germline V gene. With 3 bases removed from V and 8 bases from J, the gap between germline ends came to 22 bases. The CDR3 extends over 16 amino acids. The CDR3 DNA reads as TGTGCCAGCAGTGATATTCCCACCTTGGGGGTGGGAGGCTACACCTTC. This sequence encodes CASSDIPTLGVGGYTF. The whole variable domain, remainder taken from reference TRBV2 and TRBJ1-2, is EPEVTQTPSHQVTQMGQEVILRCVPISNHLYFYWYRQILGQKVEFLVSFYNNEISEKSEIFDDQFSVERPDGSNFTLKIRSTKLEDSAMYFCASSDIPTLGVGGYTFGSGTRLTVV.

The CDR3 region has the DNA TGCGCCAGCAGCCCCTCGACAGGGTGGTACTCTGGAAACACCATATATTTT. Translated: CASSPSTGWYSGNTIYF. The rearrangement uses TRBV4-3 and TRBJ1-3; 7 bases align to TRBD1. This CDR3 spans 17 amino acids. The V gene end was trimmed by 4 bases and the J gene end by 0 bases; junction bases not matched to a gene: 9. CDR1 is LGHNA, CDR2 YSLEER, per germline.

This clone was picked up a small number of times. The J gene is TRBJ1-2, the V gene TRBV6-1; 10 bases line up with TRBD1. The trim removed 4 bases at V and 6 bases at J, leaving 8 bases unmatched. CDR1 is MNHNS, CDR2 SASEGT, per germline. This CDR3 region has 15 residues. The CDR3 sequence: CASSVPPGQGHGYTF. As DNA, the CDR3 is TGTGCCAGCAGTGTCCCCCCGGGACAGGGGCATGGCTACACCTTC.

The chain employs TRBV29-1 and TRBJ1-3; D is unresolved. The CDR3 extends over 11 amino acids. V was clipped by 7 bases and J by 4 bases, with 8 bases between them. Germline CDR1 reads SQVTM; CDR2 reads ANQGSEA. CDR3 protein: CSGGWGNTIYF. DNA of the CDR3: TGCAGCGGCGGCTGGGGAAACACCATATATTTT.

Points on this clone: The same CDR3 also results from other DNA sequences found in this sample. V gene TRBV5-1 combines with J gene TRBJ1-2; D uncertain. Germline V CDR1 and CDR2: SGHRS, YFSETQ. V gave up 0 bases and J gave up 5 bases, with 8 bases separating them. The length of the CDR3 is 13 residues. CDR3 DNA sequence: TGCGCCAGCAGCTTGGAGCCAGCATATGGCTACACCTTC. It translates to CASSLEPAYGYTF.